Shown below are 5 T cell receptor beta chains from a single sample sequenced in a study of beta chain features in type 1 diabetes. Reverse transcription of all isolated RNA meant that expressed TCRB transcripts were sequenced. TCRdb keeps only in-frame clones here, not all; method: immunoSEQ multiplex PCR. The profile shows roughly 610,000 clones, 15% to 19% of them singletons. Sequencing was carried out using naive CD4+ T cells from blood. The receptors were sampled from a man between 18 and 35 years old in good health.

This rearrangement joins TRBV27 to TRBJ1-6, with no clear D. Germline lookup yields CDR1 MNHEY and CDR2 SMNVEV (reference sequence). The V end lost 2 bases, the J end lost 7 bases, and 9 bases lay between the germline ends. This CDR3 spans 14 amino acids. CDR3 coding DNA: TGTGCCAGCAGTTTACCCGGTTGGAATTCACCCCTCCACTTT. Translation: CASSLPGWNSPLHF.

The rearrangement uses TRBV9 and TRBJ2-7; 8 bases are shared with TRBD2. Germline V lookup: CDR1 SGDLS, CDR2 YYNGEE. The V and J ends lost 4 bases and 2 bases, in that order; junction bases with no gene match: 8. The CDR3 has 15 amino acids. CDR3: CASSPGGDEAYEQYF. CDR3 sequence (DNA): TGTGCCAGCAGCCCGGGAGGGGACGAAGCCTACGAGCAGTACTTC.

The chain is built from TRBV4-3 and TRBJ2-5; no reliable D call. The CDR3 contains 15 residues. The germline CDR1 and CDR2 sequences are LGHNA and YSLEER. Trimming removed 0 bases at V and 3 bases at J, with 11 bases between. CDR3 sequence (DNA): TGCGCCAGCAGCCAAGAATGGCAGTGGAAAGAGACCCAGTACTTC. Protein sequence: CASSQEWQWKETQYF.

This clone occurred a few times. J is TRBJ2-2 and V is TRBV7-2; D remains ambiguous. The length of the CDR3 is 15 residues. V was trimmed by 0 bases and J by 2 bases, leaving 7 bases between them. The V gene's germline CDR1 is SGHTA and CDR2 FQGNSA. CDR3 residues: CASSLAAYNTGELFF. CDR3 nucleotides: TGTGCCAGCAGCTTAGCGGCCTATAACACCGGGGAGCTGTTTTTT. Combining the CDR3 with reference TRBV7-2 and TRBJ2-2 gives the whole variable domain GAGVSQSPSNKVTEKGKDVELRCDPISGHTALYWYRQSLGQGLEFLIYFQGNSAPDKSGLPSDRFSAERTGGSVSTLTIQRTQQEDSAVYLCASSLAAYNTGELFFGEGSRLTVL.

This sequence joins TRBV18 and TRBJ2-2, with D possibly matching TRBD2 (6 bases). V was cut by 2 bases and J by 3 bases, with 10 bases left in between. The CDR3 contains 15 residues. Germline-derived CDR1 and CDR2 are KGHSH and LQKENI. This chain's CDR3 is CASSPRVADTGELFF. CDR3 nucleotide sequence: TGTGCCAGCTCACCAAGGGTAGCGGACACCGGGGAGCTGTTTTTT.